A single sample gave rise to the 25 T cell receptor beta chains below, sequenced in a study of chemoradiotherapy in HPV16-positive cancers. Clones were sequenced by immunoSEQ multiplex PCR, and TCRdb holds only the in-frame ones, with some missing. Of some 5,600 clones in the sample, around 80% were seen once. The input for sequencing was tumor tissue, taken from a patient who underwent chemoradiotherapy. These receptors originate from a human donor with HPV-associated anogenital cancer.

This clone was seen only a few times. The rearrangement links TRBV5-6 to TRBJ1-1, with D maybe TRBD1 (5 bases). Between the trimmed V and J ends, which lost 1 base and 0 bases, there was a span of 7 bases. CDR1 SGHDT and CDR2 YYEEEE come from the germline V gene. This CDR3 is 14 amino acids long. In DNA, the CDR3 is TGTGCCAGCAGCTTGTGGGGGGTGAACACTGAAGCTTTCTTT. Protein product: CASSLWGVNTEAFF.

This clone showed up just once. The V gene is TRBV14, the J gene TRBJ2-1, with TRBD2 matching over 8 bases. The J segment lost 7 bases and the V segment lost 0 bases, leaving 11 bases of the junction unmatched. CDR3 length: 17 amino acids. Germline CDR1 is SGHDN and CDR2 is FVKESK. The CDR3 spells CASSQDGRAGVKNEQFF. DNA of the CDR3: TGTGCCAGCAGCCAAGATGGTCGAGCGGGGGTGAAGAATGAGCAGTTCTTC.

The chain is built from TRBV30 and TRBJ2-7, with unresolved D. Trimming took off 2 bases at V and 3 bases at J, with 11 bases between the two ends. The CDR3 has 13 residues. Per germline, CDR1 GTSNPN and CDR2 SVGIG (reference sequence). The CDR3 DNA reads TGTGCCTGGAGTTTTGCCGTGGGCTACGAGCAGTACTTC. Translated, it gives CAWSFAVGYEQYF.

V and J are TRBV2 and TRBJ1-2; D may be TRBD1 (5 bases). Per germline, CDR1 SNHLY and CDR2 FYNNEI. Deletions cut 4 bases from V and 2 bases from J, with 11 bases between. The CDR3 is made up of 14 amino acids. In nucleotides, the CDR3 is TGTGCCAGCAGTGCCATAAAGGGGAACTATGGCTACACCTTC. Its protein product is CASSAIKGNYGYTF.

The J gene is TRBJ2-5, the V gene TRBV2, with 14 bases identical to TRBD2. The length of the CDR3 is 18 residues. CDR1 and CDR2 from the germline V gene are SNHLY and FYNNEI. V trimming: 7 bases; J trimming: 5 bases; junction bases outside the gene matches: 15. The CDR3 is CASTRGKTSGGARETQYF. For the CDR3, the DNA is TGTGCCAGCACCCGCGGGAAGACTAGCGGGGGGGCACGGGAGACCCAGTACTTC. The variable domain in full, with the rest retrieved from reference TRBV2 and TRBJ2-5, is EPEVTQTPSHQVTQMGQEVILRCVPISNHLYFYWYRQILGQKVEFLVSFYNNEISEKSEIFDDQFSVERPDGSNFTLKIRSTKLEDSAMYFCASTRGKTSGGARETQYFGPGTRLLVL.

This clone showed up just a few times. This rearrangement joins TRBV18 to TRBJ1-1; D is ambiguous. Germline V CDR1 and CDR2: KGHSH, LQKENI. The CDR3 extends over 15 amino acids. The ends were cut back, 2 bases at V and 2 bases at J, with 12 bases in the middle. CDR3 loop: CASSPSTRGNTEAFF. The DNA of the CDR3 is TGTGCCAGCTCACCATCCACTCGGGGTAACACTGAAGCTTTCTTT.

This chain connects TRBV7-8 to TRBJ2-7; D not resolved. V lost 5 bases to trimming and J lost 2 bases, with 16 bases between them. This CDR3 has 15 residues. Looked up from germline, CDR1 is SGHVS and CDR2 is FQNEAQ. CDR3 region: CASSQAVALAYEQYF. The CDR3 bases are TGTGCCAGCAGCCAAGCCGTGGCCCTAGCCTACGAGCAGTACTTC.

The chain joins TRBV27 to TRBJ2-1; possibly TRBD1 for D (6 bases). The ends were cut back, 5 bases at V and 3 bases at J, with 8 bases in the middle. The CDR3 is made up of 13 amino acids. CDR1 is MNHEY, CDR2 SMNVEV, per germline (reference sequence). This CDR3 reads CASSLTGYNEQFF. Written as DNA, the CDR3 is TGTGCCAGCAGTCTGACAGGCTACAATGAGCAGTTCTTC.

V gene TRBV7-2 combines with J gene TRBJ2-1; 11 bases map to TRBD2. CDR3 size: 14 residues. Germline CDR1 SGHTA, CDR2 FQGNSA. J was trimmed by 9 bases and V by 5 bases; bases with no gene match: 6. The CDR3 DNA reads as TGTGCCAGCAGCCGTCTAGCGGGGGGAGGTGAGCAGTTCTTC. It is translated as CASSRLAGGGEQFF.

The chain joins TRBV7-2 to TRBJ2-7, with D hard to call. Trimming removed 2 bases from V and 4 bases from J, with 6 bases in between. The CDR3 is made up of 12 amino acids. Germline values: CDR1 SGHTA, CDR2 FQGNSA. CDR3 in DNA: TGTGCCAGCAGCTTATACAAGTACGAGCAGTACTTC. Its protein product is CASSLYKYEQYF.

The chain recombines TRBV18 with TRBJ2-2; D gene ambiguous. Germline lookup yields CDR1 KGHSH and CDR2 LQKENI. Trimming stripped 3 bases from V and 2 bases from J, with 10 bases between. CDR3 length equals 15 residues. CDR3 nucleotides: TGTGCCAGCTCACCGATTCGAGAAAACACCGGGGAGCTGTTTTTT. It is translated as CASSPIRENTGELFF.

The rearrangement joins TRBV4-3 to TRBJ1-4; D not resolved. The CDR3 length is 16 residues. Germline V gene lookup returns CDR1 LGHNA and CDR2 YSLEER. The V end was cut by 0 bases, the J end by 0 bases, with 8 bases between. Here the CDR3 DNA reads TGCGCCAGCAGCCAAGATCGGGAGGCAACTAATGAAAAACTGTTTTTT. This codes for CASSQDREATNEKLFF.

The chain has TRBV11-1 and TRBJ1-2; no definite D call. CDR1 is SGHAT, CDR2 FQDESV, per germline (reference sequence). V lost 4 bases and J 3 bases, leaving 9 bases between the germline ends. The CDR3 sequence is 13 residues long. Here the CDR3 reads CASSSDGYYGYTF. In nucleotides, the CDR3 is TGTGCCAGCAGCTCAGACGGTTACTATGGCTACACCTTC. The full variable domain, in which reference TRBV11-1 and TRBJ1-2 provide the parts outside the CDR3, is EAEVAQSPRYKITEKSQAVAFWCDPISGHATLYWYRQILGQGPELLVQFQDESVVDDSQLPKDRFSAERLKGVDSTLKIQPAELGDSAMYLCASSSDGYYGYTFGSGTRLTVV.

The chain recombines TRBV23-1 with TRBJ2-2, with unresolved D. TRBV23-1 is an ORF for which the function is uncertain. Between the trimmed V and J ends, which lost 0 bases and 4 bases, there was a span of 0 bases. The CDR3 is 12 amino acids. The CDR3 nucleotides read TGCGCCAGCAGTCAATCCACCGGGGAGCTGTTTTTT. Its protein product is CASSQSTGELFF.

Note on this clone: The junction departs from germline at one end; a sequencing error may be responsible. V and J are TRBV5-3 and TRBJ1-5; D is uncertain. TRBV5-3 is an ORF, with its function uncertain. This CDR3 is 12 amino acids long. In DNA, the CDR3 is TGTGCCAGCAGCTGGGAGAATCAGCCCCAGCATTTT. The encoded protein is CASSWENQPQHF.

The V gene is TRBV28, the J gene TRBJ1-5; 8 bases match TRBD1. The CDR3 spans 15 residues. The germline CDR1 and CDR2 sequences are MDHEN and SYDVKM. Trimming cost V 4 bases and J 6 bases; bases outside gene matches: 8. The DNA of the CDR3 is TGTGCCAGCAGTTCGCTGGACAGGGAGGCTCAGCCCCAGCATTTT. Its translation is CASSSLDREAQPQHF.

The chain combines TRBV4-1 with TRBJ1-2; D is possibly TRBD1 (6 bases). V was cut by 1 base and J by 7 bases, with 16 bases left in between. There are 15 residues in the CDR3. CDR1 is MGHRA and CDR2 is YSYEKL in the germline V gene. CDR3 in DNA: TGCGCCAGCAGCCAAGGTCTCGGGGGGGCAAGTGGCTACACCTTC. Protein: CASSQGLGGASGYTF.

The chain has TRBV4-3 and TRBJ2-3, with D unresolved. V lost 0 bases, J lost 2 bases, and 9 bases lay in between. CDR1 is LGHNA, CDR2 YSLEER, per germline. The CDR3 has 15 amino acids. The DNA for the CDR3 is TGCGCCAGCAGCCAAGATTTCGACGCCACAGATACGCAGTATTTT. It translates to CASSQDFDATDTQYF.

This clone occurred a few times. This sequence joins TRBV7-3 and TRBJ2-7; D is uncertain. Per germline, CDR1 SGHTA and CDR2 FQGTGA. V was shortened by 2 bases and J by 3 bases, with 8 bases between the two germline ends. CDR3 length equals 13 residues. The CDR3: CASSLGVNYEQYF. CDR3 DNA: TGTGCCAGCAGCTTAGGGGTCAACTACGAGCAGTACTTC.

Here the CDR3 reads CASLVRSYTEAFF. CDR3 DNA: TGTGCCAGCCTTGTCAGGAGCTACACTGAAGCTTTCTTT. This chain connects TRBV5-8 to TRBJ1-1, with D unclear. This CDR3 has 13 amino acids. V lost 7 bases to trimming and J lost 3 bases, with 13 bases between them. Germline CDR1 and CDR2: SGHTS and YDEGEE.

This clone has just one count. The J gene is TRBJ2-3, the V gene TRBV7-9; possibly TRBD2 for D (6 bases). The CDR3 extends over 12 amino acids. Trimming left V 1 base short and J 9 bases short, with 8 bases between. Germline V gene lookup returns CDR1 SEHNR and CDR2 FQNEAQ (reference sequence). The chain's CDR3 is CASSLVSGTQYF. CDR3 coding DNA: TGTGCCAGCAGCTTAGTGAGCGGGACGCAGTATTTT.

The rearrangement joins TRBV11-2 to TRBJ1-5; the match to TRBD1 covers 8 bases. V was clipped by 5 bases and J by 6 bases; unmatched bases: 12. The V gene's germline CDR1 is SGHAT and CDR2 FQNNGV. There are 16 residues in the CDR3. CDR3 amino acids: CASSQRTGTTFQPQHF. The CDR3, as DNA: TGTGCCAGCAGCCAAAGGACAGGGACAACTTTTCAGCCCCAGCATTTT.

This chain connects TRBV5-1 to TRBJ2-5, with a weak D call TRBD2 (6 bases). The germline V and J ends were trimmed by 1 base and 3 bases, with 10 bases remaining between them. Germline CDR1 SGHRS, CDR2 YFSETQ. This CDR3 comprises 14 residues. The CDR3 here is CASSLSSVEETQYF. In DNA, the CDR3 is TGCGCCAGCAGCTTGTCTAGCGTTGAAGAGACCCAGTACTTC.

The V and J genes are TRBV7-3 and TRBJ2-7; D is unresolved. Trimming cost V 8 bases and J 5 bases, with 7 bases left between them. The CDR3 is made up of 10 amino acids. Germline assignment: CDR1 SGHTA and CDR2 FQGTGA. CDR3 protein: CASREDEQYF. The CDR3 bases are TGTGCCAGCCGTGAAGACGAGCAGTACTTC.

Remarks on this clone: One end of the junction is discordant with germline, which a read error may explain. The chain couples TRBV5-8 to TRBJ2-7; 8 bases are a match to TRBD2. Germline values: CDR1 SGHTS, CDR2 YDEGEE. This CDR3 is built from 14 residues. The CDR3 spells CASSQDGRDYEQYF. The CDR3 nucleotides read TGCGCCAGCAGCCAAGACGGGAGGGACTACGAGCAGTACTTC.